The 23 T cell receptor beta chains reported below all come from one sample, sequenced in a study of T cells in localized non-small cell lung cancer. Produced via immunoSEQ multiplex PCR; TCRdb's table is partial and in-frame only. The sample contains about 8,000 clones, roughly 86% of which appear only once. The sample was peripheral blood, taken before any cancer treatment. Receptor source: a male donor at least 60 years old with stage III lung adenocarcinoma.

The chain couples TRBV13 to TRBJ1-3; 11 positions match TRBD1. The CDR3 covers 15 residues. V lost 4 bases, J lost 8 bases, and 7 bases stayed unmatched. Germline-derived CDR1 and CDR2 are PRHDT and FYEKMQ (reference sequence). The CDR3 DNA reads TGTGCCAGCAGCTCCTGGACAGGGGGCATAGACACCATATATTTT. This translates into CASSSWTGGIDTIYF.

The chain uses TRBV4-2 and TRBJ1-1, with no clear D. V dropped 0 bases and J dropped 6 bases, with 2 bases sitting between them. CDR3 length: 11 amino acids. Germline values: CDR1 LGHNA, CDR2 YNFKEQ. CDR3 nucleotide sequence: TGTGCCAGCAGCCAAGAGGCTGAAGCTTTCTTT. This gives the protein CASSQEAEAFF.

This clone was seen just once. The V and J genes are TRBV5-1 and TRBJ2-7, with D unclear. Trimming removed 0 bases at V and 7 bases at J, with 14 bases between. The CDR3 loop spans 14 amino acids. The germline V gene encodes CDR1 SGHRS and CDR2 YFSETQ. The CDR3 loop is CASSLVQQGWEQYF. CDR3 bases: TGCGCCAGCAGCTTGGTTCAACAAGGGTGGGAGCAGTACTTC.

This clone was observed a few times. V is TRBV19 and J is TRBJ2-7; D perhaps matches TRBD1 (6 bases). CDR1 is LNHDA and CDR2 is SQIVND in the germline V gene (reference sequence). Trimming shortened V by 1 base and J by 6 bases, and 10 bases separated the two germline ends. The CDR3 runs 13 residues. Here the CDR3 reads CASSIGAGVEQYF. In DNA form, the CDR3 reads TGTGCCAGTAGTATAGGAGCAGGGGTCGAGCAGTACTTC.

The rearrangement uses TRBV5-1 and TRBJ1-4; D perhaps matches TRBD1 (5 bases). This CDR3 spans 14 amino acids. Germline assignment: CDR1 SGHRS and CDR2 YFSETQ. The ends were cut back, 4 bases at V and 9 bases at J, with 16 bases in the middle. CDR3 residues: CASSTRDPRKKLFF. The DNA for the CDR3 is TGCGCCAGCAGCACCCGGGACCCAAGGAAAAAACTGTTTTTT.

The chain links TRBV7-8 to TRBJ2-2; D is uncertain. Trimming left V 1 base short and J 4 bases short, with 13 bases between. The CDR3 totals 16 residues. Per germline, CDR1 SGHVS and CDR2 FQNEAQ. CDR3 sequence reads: CASSLENLAFTGELFF. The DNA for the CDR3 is TGTGCCAGCAGCTTAGAAAATTTAGCTTTCACCGGGGAGCTGTTTTTT.

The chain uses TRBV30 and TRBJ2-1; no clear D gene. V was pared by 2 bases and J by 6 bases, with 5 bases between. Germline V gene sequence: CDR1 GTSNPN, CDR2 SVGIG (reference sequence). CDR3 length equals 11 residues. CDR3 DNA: TGTGCCTGGAGTCCGCGCAATGAGCAGTTCTTC. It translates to CAWSPRNEQFF.

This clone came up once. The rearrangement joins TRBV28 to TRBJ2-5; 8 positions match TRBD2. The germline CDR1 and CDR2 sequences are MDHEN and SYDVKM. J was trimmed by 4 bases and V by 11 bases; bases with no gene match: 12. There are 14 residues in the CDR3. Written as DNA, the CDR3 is TGTGCCCACCGGGAGGGGGGCCAGGCAGAGACCCAGTACTTC. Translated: CAHREGGQAETQYF.

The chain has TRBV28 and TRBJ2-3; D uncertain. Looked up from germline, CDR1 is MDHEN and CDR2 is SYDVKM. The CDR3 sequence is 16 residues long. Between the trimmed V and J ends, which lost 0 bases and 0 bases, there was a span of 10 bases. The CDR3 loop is CASSLWESSSTDTQYF. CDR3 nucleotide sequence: TGTGCCAGCAGTTTATGGGAGTCCTCTAGCACAGATACGCAGTATTTT.

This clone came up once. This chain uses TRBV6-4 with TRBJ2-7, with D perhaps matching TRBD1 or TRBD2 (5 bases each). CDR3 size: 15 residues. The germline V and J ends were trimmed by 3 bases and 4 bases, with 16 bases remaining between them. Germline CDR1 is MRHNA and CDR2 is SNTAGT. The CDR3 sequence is CASSDPTDYWYEQYF. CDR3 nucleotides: TGTGCCAGCAGTGATCCGACAGACTACTGGTACGAGCAGTACTTC.

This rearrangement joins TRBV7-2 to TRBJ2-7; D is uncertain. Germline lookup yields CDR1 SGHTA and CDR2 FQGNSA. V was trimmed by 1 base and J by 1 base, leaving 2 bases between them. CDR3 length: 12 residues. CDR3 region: CASSLGSYEQYF. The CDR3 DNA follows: TGTGCCAGCAGCTTAGGATCCTACGAGCAGTACTTC.

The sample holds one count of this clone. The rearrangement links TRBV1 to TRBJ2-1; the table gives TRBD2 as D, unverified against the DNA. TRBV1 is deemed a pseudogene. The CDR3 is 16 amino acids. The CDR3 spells CTSSPETSGGYNEQFF. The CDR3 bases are TGCACCAGCAGCCCAGAGACTAGCGGGGGTTACAATGAGCAGTTCTTC.

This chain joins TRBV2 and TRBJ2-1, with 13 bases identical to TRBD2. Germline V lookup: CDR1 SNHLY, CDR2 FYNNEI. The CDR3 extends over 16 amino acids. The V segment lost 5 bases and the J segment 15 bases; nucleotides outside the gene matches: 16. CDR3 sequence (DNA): TGTGCCAGCAGTCGGTCCGGGACTAGCGGGGTAGGTCGCTTGTTCTTC. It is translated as CASSRSGTSGVGRLFF.

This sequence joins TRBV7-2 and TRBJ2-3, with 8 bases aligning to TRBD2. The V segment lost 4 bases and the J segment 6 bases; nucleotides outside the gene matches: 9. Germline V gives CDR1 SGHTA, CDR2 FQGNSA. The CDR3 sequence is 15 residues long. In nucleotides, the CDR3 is TGTGCCAGCAGCTCCCGGACTAGCCCCGGGGATACGCAGTATTTT. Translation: CASSSRTSPGDTQYF.

The CDR3 DNA reads TGTGCCAGCAGTTACTCCAATATCCAAGAGACCCAGTACTTC. Encoded protein: CASSYSNIQETQYF. This chain links TRBV6-6 with TRBJ2-5, with no clear D. From germline, CDR1 is MNHNY and CDR2 SVGAGI (reference sequence). The CDR3 totals 14 residues. V dropped 0 bases and J dropped 1 base, with 6 bases sitting between them.

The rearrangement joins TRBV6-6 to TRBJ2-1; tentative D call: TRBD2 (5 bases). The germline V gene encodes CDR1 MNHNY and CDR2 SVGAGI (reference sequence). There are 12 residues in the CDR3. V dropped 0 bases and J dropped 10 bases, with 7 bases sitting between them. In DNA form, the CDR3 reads TGTGCCAGCAGTTACTCGAGGGTCGAGCAGTTCTTC. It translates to CASSYSRVEQFF.

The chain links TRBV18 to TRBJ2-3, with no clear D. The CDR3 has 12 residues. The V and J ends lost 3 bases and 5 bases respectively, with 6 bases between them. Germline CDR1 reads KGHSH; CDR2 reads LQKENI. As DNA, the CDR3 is TGTGCCAGCTCACCCAAGGGAGATACGCAGTATTTT. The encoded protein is CASSPKGDTQYF.

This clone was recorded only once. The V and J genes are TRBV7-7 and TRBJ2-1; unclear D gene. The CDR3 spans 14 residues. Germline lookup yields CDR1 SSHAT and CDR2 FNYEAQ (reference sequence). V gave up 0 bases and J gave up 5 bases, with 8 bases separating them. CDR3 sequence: CASSLAGLDNEQFF. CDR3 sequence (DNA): TGTGCCAGCAGCTTAGCCGGATTGGACAATGAGCAGTTCTTC.

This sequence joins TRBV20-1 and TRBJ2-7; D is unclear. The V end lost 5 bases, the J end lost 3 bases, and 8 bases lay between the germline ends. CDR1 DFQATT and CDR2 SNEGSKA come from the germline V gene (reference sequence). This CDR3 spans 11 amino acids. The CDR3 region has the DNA TGCAGTGCTCCGGTGTACTACGAGCAGTACTTC. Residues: CSAPVYYEQYF.

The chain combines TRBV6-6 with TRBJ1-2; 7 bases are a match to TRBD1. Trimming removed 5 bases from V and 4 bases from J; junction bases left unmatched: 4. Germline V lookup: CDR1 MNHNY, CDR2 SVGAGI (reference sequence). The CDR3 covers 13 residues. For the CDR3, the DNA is TGTGCCAGCAGTCTCACAGGGGCCTATGGCTACACCTTC. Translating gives CASSLTGAYGYTF.

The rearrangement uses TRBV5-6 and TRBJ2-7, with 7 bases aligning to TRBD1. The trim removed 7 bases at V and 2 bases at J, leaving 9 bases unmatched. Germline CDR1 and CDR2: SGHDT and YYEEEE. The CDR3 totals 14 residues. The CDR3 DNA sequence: TGTGCCAGCTCCAGACAGGGTCAAACCTACGAGCAGTACTTC. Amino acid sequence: CASSRQGQTYEQYF. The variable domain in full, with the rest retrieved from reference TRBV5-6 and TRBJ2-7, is DAGVTQSPTHLIKTRGQQVTLRCSPKSGHDTVSWYQQALGQGPQFIFQYYEEEERQRGNFPDRFSGHQFPNYSSELNVNALLLGDSALYLCASSRQGQTYEQYFGPGTRLTVT.

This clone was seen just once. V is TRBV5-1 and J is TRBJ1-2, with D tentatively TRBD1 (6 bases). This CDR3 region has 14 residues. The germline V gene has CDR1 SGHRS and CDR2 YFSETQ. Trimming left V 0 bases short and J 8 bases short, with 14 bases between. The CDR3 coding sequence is TGCGCCAGCAGCTTGGACGGGGGGCGAGAGGGCTACACCTTC. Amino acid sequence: CASSLDGGREGYTF.

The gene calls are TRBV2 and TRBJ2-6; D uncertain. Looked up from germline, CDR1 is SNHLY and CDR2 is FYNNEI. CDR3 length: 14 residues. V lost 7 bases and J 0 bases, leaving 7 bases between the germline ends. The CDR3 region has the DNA TGTGCCAGCAAGGTGGGCTCTGGGGCCAACGTCCTGACTTTC. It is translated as CASKVGSGANVLTF.